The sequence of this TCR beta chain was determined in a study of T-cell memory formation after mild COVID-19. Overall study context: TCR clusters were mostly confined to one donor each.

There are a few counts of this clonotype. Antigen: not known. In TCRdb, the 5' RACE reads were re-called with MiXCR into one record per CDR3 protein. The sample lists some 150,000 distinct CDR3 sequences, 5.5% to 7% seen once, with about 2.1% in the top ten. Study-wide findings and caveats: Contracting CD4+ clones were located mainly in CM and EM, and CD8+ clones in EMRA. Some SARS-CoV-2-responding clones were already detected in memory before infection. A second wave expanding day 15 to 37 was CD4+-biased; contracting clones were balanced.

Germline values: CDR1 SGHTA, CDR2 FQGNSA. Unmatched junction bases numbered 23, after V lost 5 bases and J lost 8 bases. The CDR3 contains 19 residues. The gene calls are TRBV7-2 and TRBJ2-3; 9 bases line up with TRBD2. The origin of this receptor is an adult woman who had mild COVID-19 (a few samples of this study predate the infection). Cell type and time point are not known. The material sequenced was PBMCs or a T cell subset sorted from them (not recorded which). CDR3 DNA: TGTGCCAGCAGCACCATAAGGGTCGCTGGCGGGGGGGGTGTGAGTACGCAGTATTTT. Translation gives CASSTIRVAGGGGVSTQYF. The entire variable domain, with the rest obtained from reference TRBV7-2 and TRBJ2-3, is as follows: GAGVSQSPSNKVTEKGKDVELRCDPISGHTALYWYRQSLGQGLEFLIYFQGNSAPDKSGLPSDRFSAERTGGSVSTLTIQRTQQEDSAVYLCASSTIRVAGGGGVSTQYFGPGTRLTVL.